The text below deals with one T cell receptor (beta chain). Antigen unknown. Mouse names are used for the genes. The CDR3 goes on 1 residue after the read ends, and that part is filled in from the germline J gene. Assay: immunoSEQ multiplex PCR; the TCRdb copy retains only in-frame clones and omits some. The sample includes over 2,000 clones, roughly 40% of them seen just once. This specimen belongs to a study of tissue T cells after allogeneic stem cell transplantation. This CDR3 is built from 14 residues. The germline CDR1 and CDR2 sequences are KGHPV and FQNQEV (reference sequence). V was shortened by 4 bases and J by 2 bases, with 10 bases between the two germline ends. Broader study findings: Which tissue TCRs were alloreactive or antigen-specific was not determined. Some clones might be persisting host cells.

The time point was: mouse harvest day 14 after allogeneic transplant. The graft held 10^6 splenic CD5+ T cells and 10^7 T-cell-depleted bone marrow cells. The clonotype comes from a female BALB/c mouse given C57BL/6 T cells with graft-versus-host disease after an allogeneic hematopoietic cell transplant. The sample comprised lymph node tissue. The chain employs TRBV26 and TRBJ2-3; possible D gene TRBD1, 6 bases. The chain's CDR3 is CASSPQGFAETLYF. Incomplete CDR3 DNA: TGTGCCAGCAGTCCGCAGGGGTTTGCAGAAACGCTGTAT. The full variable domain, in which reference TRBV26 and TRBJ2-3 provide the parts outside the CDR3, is NSKVIQTPRYLVKGQGQKAKMRCIPEKGHPVVFWYQQNKNNEFKFLINFQNQEVLQQIDMTEKRFSAECPSNSPCSLEIQSSEAGDSALYLCASSPQGFAETLYFGSGTRLTVL.